The 32 T cell receptor beta chains below were found in one sample sequenced in a study of blood T cells in healthy people across ages. The second PCR ran roughly 7 to 12 cycles with a sample-barcoded 5' primer and J-beta primers. TCRdb called the 5' RACE reads again in MiXCR, with one record for every CDR3 protein. The sample records around 750,000 distinct CDR3 sequences, less than 70% being singletons. Sequencing was carried out using blood. Every receptor here comes from a man older than 75 in good health.

DNA of the CDR3: TGCAGTGAGTTTAATACTAGCGGAGACCTCTCCTACGAGCAGTACTTC. Protein: CSEFNTSGDLSYEQYF. V usage is TRBV20-1 and J usage is TRBJ2-7, with 8 bases matching TRBD2. Germline loops: CDR1 DFQATT, CDR2 SNEGSKA (reference sequence). V shed 7 bases and J 0 bases; nucleotides not matched to a gene: 14. This CDR3 is built from 16 residues.

In nucleotides, the CDR3 is TGTGCCAGCAGCGTGGAACCGGGTCCCACTGAAGCTTTCTTT. It encodes CASSVEPGPTEAFF. This chain joins TRBV9 and TRBJ1-1; D gene unclear. V was pared by 2 bases and J by 4 bases, with 12 bases between. The CDR3 covers 14 residues. Germline V gene data show CDR1 as SGDLS and CDR2 as YYNGEE.

This clonotype was counted between two and nine times. The chain has TRBV29-1 and TRBJ2-3; 8 nucleotides agree with TRBD2. The CDR3 is made up of 14 amino acids. CDR1 is SQVTM and CDR2 is ANQGSEA in the germline V gene. The junction had 17 bases not matched to a gene; V was cut back by 4 bases and J by 14 bases. The CDR3 DNA reads TGCAGCGTTGCCCCACTAGCGGAGCACAGATACGCGTATTTT. Protein: CSVAPLAEHRYAYF.

The chain recombines TRBV12-3 or TRBV12-4 with TRBJ2-2, with 11 bases aligning to TRBD2. Trimming removed 5 bases from V and 3 bases from J; junction bases left unmatched: 5. CDR3 length: 16 amino acids. In DNA, the CDR3 is TGTGCCAGCAGTACTTTAGCGGGAGGGGACACCGGGGAGCTGTTTTTT. The encoded protein is CASSTLAGGDTGELFF.

This clonotype was counted at least ten times. This chain connects TRBV29-1 to TRBJ2-1; D might be TRBD1 (5 bases). This CDR3 has 11 amino acids. Germline V gives CDR1 SQVTM, CDR2 ANQGSEA. Trimming cost V 7 bases and J 3 bases, with 7 bases left between them. For the CDR3, the DNA is TGCAGCGGGGGCCTCTACAATGAGCAGTTCTTC. It codes for CSGGLYNEQFF.

The V call is TRBV27, the J call TRBJ1-2; tentatively, D is TRBD1 (5 bases). The CDR3 consists of 11 residues. Deletions cut 8 bases from V and 8 bases from J, with 12 bases between. CDR1 MNHEY and CDR2 SMNVEV come from the germline V gene (reference sequence). The CDR3: CASGGLAGYTF. The CDR3 nucleotides are TGTGCCAGCGGGGGTCTGGCCGGCTACACCTTC.

This clonotype has only a few counts. This chain links TRBV29-1 with TRBJ2-3; 8 bases align to TRBD2. Germline loops: CDR1 SQVTM, CDR2 ANQGSEA. The trim removed 7 bases at V and 3 bases at J, leaving 9 bases unmatched. This CDR3 comprises 14 residues. CDR3 nucleotide sequence: TGCAGCGCGGGGGGGAGGGGCAGGACAGATACGCAGTATTTT. Amino acid sequence: CSAGGRGRTDTQYF.

The chain recombines TRBV3-1 with TRBJ1-2; tentative D call: TRBD1 (5 bases). Germline V lookup: CDR1 LGHDT, CDR2 YNNKEL (reference sequence). The CDR3 consists of 14 residues. Trimming shortened V by 0 bases and J by 2 bases, and 7 bases separated the two germline ends. The CDR3 nucleotides read TGTGCCAGCAGCCAAGACGCAGGGAACTATGGCTACACCTTC. Protein: CASSQDAGNYGYTF.

V usage is TRBV2 and J usage is TRBJ2-5; 12 bases agree with TRBD1. Unmatched junction bases numbered 13, after V lost 6 bases and J lost 11 bases. Germline CDR1 reads SNHLY; CDR2 reads FYNNEI. CDR3 length: 15 residues. CDR3: CASRAGGTGGNEQYF. CDR3 DNA sequence: TGTGCCAGCAGGGCCGGCGGGACAGGGGGCAATGAGCAGTACTTC.

This clonotype came up a few times. The V and J genes are TRBV27 and TRBJ2-7, with TRBD2 identical over 7 bases. The V gene end was trimmed by 0 bases and the J gene end by 7 bases; junction bases not matched to a gene: 12. The V gene's germline CDR1 is MNHEY and CDR2 SMNVEV (reference sequence). This CDR3 is 16 amino acids long. The chain's CDR3 is CASSLSGGWAYNEQYF. The CDR3 nucleotides are TGTGCCAGCAGTTTATCCGGGGGGTGGGCATACAATGAGCAGTACTTC.

V gene TRBV20-1 combines with J gene TRBJ2-6, with TRBD2 matching over 7 bases. Germline CDR1 and CDR2: DFQATT and SNEGSKA (reference sequence). CDR3 length: 18 amino acids. The V gene end was trimmed by 0 bases and the J gene end by 0 bases; junction bases not matched to a gene: 8. The CDR3: CSARDQLAERSGANVLTF. The CDR3, as DNA: TGCAGTGCTAGAGATCAGCTAGCGGAGCGCTCTGGGGCCAACGTCCTGACTTTC.

Note on this clonotype: One end of the junction does not line up with germline, which may come from a read error. This sequence joins TRBV27 and TRBJ2-3; the D is unclear. Germline lookup yields CDR1 MNHEY and CDR2 SMNVEV (reference sequence). The CDR3 runs to 14 residues. CDR3 loop: CASSVSSPLDTQYF. The CDR3 DNA follows: TGTGCCAGCAGTGTATCCAGTCCTCTCGATACGCAGTATTTT.

The chain carries TRBV5-1 and TRBJ2-5, with TRBD1 identical over 9 bases. The J call is doubtful: the DNA matches TRBJ2-7 better. This CDR3 is built from 15 residues. CDR1 is SGHRS, CDR2 YFSETQ, per germline. The CDR3 DNA reads as TGCGCCAGCAGCGCCACCGGGACAGGGCTTCACGAGCAGTACTTC. This gives the protein CASSATGTGLHEQYF.

This clonotype was picked up one time. V and J are TRBV12-3 or TRBV12-4 and TRBJ2-7; tentatively, D is TRBD1 or TRBD2 (5 bases each). Trimming cost V 5 bases and J 0 bases, with 14 bases left between them. CDR3 length: 15 amino acids. Written as DNA, the CDR3 is TGTGCCAGCAGTGTGGGGACGCAAGTCTCCTACGAGCAGTACTTC. This codes for CASSVGTQVSYEQYF.

This clonotype occurred a few times. The chain is built from TRBV24-1 and TRBJ2-5; D is unclear. CDR1 is KGHDR, CDR2 SFDVKD, per germline. V was cut by 0 bases and J by 3 bases, with 7 bases left in between. The CDR3 is 14 residues long. CDR3 region: CATSDLVSEETQYF. The CDR3 DNA is TGTGCCACCAGTGATTTGGTCTCCGAAGAGACCCAGTACTTC.

This clonotype was counted only a few times. The chain joins TRBV12-3 or TRBV12-4 to TRBJ2-5; D perhaps matches TRBD2 (6 bases). V was shortened by 3 bases and J by 3 bases, with 14 bases between the two germline ends. This CDR3 comprises 15 residues. The CDR3 protein is CASSFAAGGKETQYF. The CDR3, as DNA: TGTGCCAGCAGTTTTGCCGCCGGCGGGAAAGAGACCCAGTACTTC.

This rearrangement joins TRBV29-1 to TRBJ1-1; D may be TRBD1 (5 bases). The germline V and J ends were trimmed by 2 bases and 1 base, with 14 bases remaining between them. CDR3 size: 15 residues. CDR1 is SQVTM and CDR2 is ANQGSEA in the germline V gene. CDR3 in amino acids: CSVETGSRANTEAFF. CDR3 coding DNA: TGCAGCGTTGAAACAGGAAGTCGCGCGAACACTGAAGCTTTCTTT.

The CDR3 loop reads CASRDSGGEDEQFF. In DNA form, the CDR3 reads TGCGCCAGCCGAGATAGCGGGGGCGAGGATGAGCAGTTCTTC. The rearrangement links TRBV5-1 to TRBJ2-1; 9 positions match TRBD2. The V and J ends lost 7 bases and 8 bases, in that order; junction bases with no gene match: 10. The germline V gene has CDR1 SGHRS and CDR2 YFSETQ. This CDR3 is 14 amino acids long.

The chain carries TRBV5-1 and TRBJ2-1; D possibly corresponds to TRBD1 (5 bases). The CDR3 has 15 amino acids. Germline values: CDR1 SGHRS, CDR2 YFSETQ. V was clipped by 0 bases and J by 4 bases, with 11 bases between them. CDR3 in DNA: TGCGCCAGCAGCTTGGAGGGCAGGGTATACAATGAGCAGTTCTTC. Its protein is CASSLEGRVYNEQFF. Filled out from reference TRBV5-1 and TRBJ2-1, the complete variable domain reads KAGVTQTPRYLIKTRGQQVTLSCSPISGHRSVSWYQQTPGQGLQFLFEYFSETQRNKGNFPGRFSGRQFSNSRSEMNVSTLELGDSALYLCASSLEGRVYNEQFFGPGTRLTVL.

This chain links TRBV27 with TRBJ2-5, with TRBD2 matching 11 bases. The CDR3 totals 14 residues. Germline V lookup: CDR1 MNHEY, CDR2 SMNVEV (reference sequence). The V segment lost 6 bases and the J segment 5 bases; nucleotides outside the gene matches: 5. CDR3 coding DNA: TGTGCCAGCAGGCCTAGCGGGAGGTGGGAGACCCAGTACTTC. This encodes CASRPSGRWETQYF.

The gene calls are TRBV10-3 and TRBJ2-1; TRBD2 aligns across 10 bases. Germline V lookup: CDR1 ENHRY, CDR2 SYGVKD. The CDR3 totals 15 residues. V was clipped by 1 base and J by 8 bases; unmatched bases: 5. The CDR3 bases are TGTGCCATCAGTGAGTGGGCTAGCGGGAGTTATGAGCAGTTCTTC. It specifies CAISEWASGSYEQFF.

The chain joins TRBV20-1 to TRBJ2-7; 7 bases fit TRBD2. Germline CDR1 reads DFQATT; CDR2 reads SNEGSKA (reference sequence). The J segment lost 5 bases and the V segment lost 3 bases, leaving 13 bases of the junction unmatched. This CDR3 is built from 15 residues. CDR3 coding DNA: TGCAGTGCTAGGGGGCTTGGACTAGGGCTCGACGAGCAGTACTTC. Its protein is CSARGLGLGLDEQYF.

DNA for the CDR3: TGCGCCAGCAGCCCGGCCCCCGGATTCACAGAGACCCAGTACTTC. Its translation: CASSPAPGFTETQYF. The V and J genes are TRBV5-1 and TRBJ2-5, with D uncertain. The CDR3 loop spans 15 amino acids. The germline V and J ends were trimmed by 4 bases and 4 bases, with 17 bases remaining between them. Germline loops: CDR1 SGHRS, CDR2 YFSETQ.

The CDR3 DNA is TGTGCCAGCAGTCGACAGGGGGCGGGTGGCTACACCTTC. Translated: CASSRQGAGGYTF. The genes are TRBV28 and TRBJ1-2; 10 positions match TRBD1. Germline CDR1 MDHEN, CDR2 SYDVKM. The CDR3 covers 13 residues. With V trimmed by 5 bases and J by 7 bases, 4 bases remained unmatched.

This clonotype appeared a few times. This chain links TRBV28 with TRBJ1-2, with D hard to call. CDR3 size: 12 residues. Trimming took 4 bases from V and 7 from J, leaving 10 bases between them. CDR1 and CDR2 from the germline V gene are MDHEN and SYDVKM. CDR3 coding DNA: TGTGCCAGCAGTTCCTCACGGAGTGGCTACACCTTC. It encodes CASSSSRSGYTF.

Comments on this clonotype: Possible read error: a much larger clone is one base away. The gene calls are TRBV11-2 and TRBJ2-7; D possibly matches TRBD1 or TRBD2 (5 bases each). CDR1 and CDR2 (germline): SGHAT, FQNNGV. This CDR3 has 14 residues. The V end was cut by 5 bases, the J end by 6 bases, with 17 bases between. The CDR3 sequence: CASSDGDGTGEQYF. CDR3 bases: TGTGCCAGCAGCGATGGCGATGGGACCGGCGAGCAGTACTTC.

V usage is TRBV11-2 and J usage is TRBJ1-2; 7 nucleotides match TRBD1. Germline trimming cut 5 bases from V and 7 bases from J; bases unmatched to any gene: 13. The germline V gene encodes CDR1 SGHAT and CDR2 FQNNGV. CDR3 length equals 15 residues. In DNA form, the CDR3 reads TGTGCCAGCAGCCCGGACAGGCTGACGGTCGGTGGCTACACCTTC. Residues: CASSPDRLTVGGYTF.

J is TRBJ2-1 and V is TRBV7-9; D perhaps matches TRBD2 (5 bases). The J call may be mistaken, given a closer DNA end match to TRBJ2-7. CDR1 and CDR2 (germline): SEHNR, FQNEAQ (reference sequence). The CDR3 sequence is 16 residues long. The CDR3 DNA follows: TGTGCCAGCAGCTTAGCATTGTCGGGGTACCTCAACGAGCAGTACTTC. It is translated as CASSLALSGYLNEQYF.

This clonotype was seen only once. The chain joins TRBV5-8 to TRBJ1-2; D not certain. Germline lookup yields CDR1 SGHTS and CDR2 YDEGEE. V gave up 1 base and J gave up 3 bases, with 16 bases separating them. The CDR3 consists of 16 residues. This CDR3 is CASSLSVGPLHYGYTF. The CDR3 nucleotides are TGTGCCAGCAGCTTGAGTGTAGGACCCCTACACTATGGCTACACCTTC.

This clonotype was detected only a few times. V gene TRBV7-2 combines with J gene TRBJ2-1; D is ambiguous. Trimming took off 5 bases at V and 7 bases at J, with 15 bases between the two ends. The CDR3 length is 14 residues. In germline, CDR1 is SGHTA, CDR2 FQGNSA. The CDR3 region is CASSPAGSWNEQFF. CDR3 sequence (DNA): TGTGCCAGCAGCCCCGCCGGGTCCTGGAATGAGCAGTTCTTC. The full variable domain, in which reference TRBV7-2 and TRBJ2-1 provide the parts outside the CDR3, is GAGVSQSPSNKVTEKGKDVELRCDPISGHTALYWYRQSLGQGLEFLIYFQGNSAPDKSGLPSDRFSAERTGGSVSTLTIQRTQQEDSAVYLCASSPAGSWNEQFFGPGTRLTVL.

CDR3 in amino acids: CASSGTSATQETQYF. The CDR3 DNA reads as TGTGCCAGCAGCGGGACTAGCGCCACTCAAGAGACCCAGTACTTC. The chain couples TRBV9 to TRBJ2-5; 9 nucleotides align to TRBD2. CDR1 and CDR2 (germline): SGDLS, YYNGEE. This CDR3 contains 15 residues. With V trimmed by 3 bases and J by 2 bases, 5 bases remained unmatched.

The chain employs TRBV29-1 and TRBJ2-1; D unresolved. This CDR3 contains 11 residues. V was pared by 8 bases and J by 5 bases, with 10 bases between. Germline assignment: CDR1 SQVTM and CDR2 ANQGSEA. The CDR3 DNA reads TGCAGCACTGGACGGGACAATGAGCAGTTCTTC. It is translated as CSTGRDNEQFF.